This T cell receptor (beta chain) was identified during a study of neoadjuvant nivolumab and ipilimumab in lung cancer. Study-level background: Patients got nivolumab 3 mg/kg on days 1, 15 and 29; combination added ipilimumab 1 mg/kg day 1.

Judged by abundance, this clone is medium-sized. Clones were sequenced by immunoSEQ multiplex PCR, and TCRdb holds only the in-frame ones, with some missing. The profile covers approximately 29,000 clones, with approximately 83% appearing a single time and approximately 5.1% taken by the ten largest. V lost 6 bases, J lost 2 bases, and 23 bases lay in between. The CDR3 contains 17 residues. Germline V CDR1 and CDR2: LNHDA, SQIVND (reference sequence). The chain couples TRBV19 to TRBJ2-7; D gene unclear. The input for sequencing was tumor tissue, taken after neoadjuvant nivolumab, alone or with ipilimumab, at or shortly before surgery. The sequence was obtained from an adult with non-small cell lung cancer. The DNA for the CDR3 is TGTGCCAGTAGCGACCCCAAGTTGGGCGCGTCCACCTACGAGCAGTACTTC. Protein product: CASSDPKLGASTYEQYF.